One and the same sample provided the 21 T cell receptor beta chains below, sequenced in a study of T cell clonality in common variable immunodeficiency. Profiling relied on immunoSEQ multiplex PCR, and the TCRdb table lists in-frame clones only, not all of them. The sample yields around 57,000 clones, without any singletons. Input material: peripheral blood mononuclear cells. Every receptor here comes from a person between 18 and 70 years old in good health.

The table lists this clone with many counts. The read ends 3 residues shy of where the CDR3 ends; the end is completed using the germline J gene. This chain joins TRBV5-1 and TRBJ2-5; the match to TRBD1 covers 7 bases. From germline, CDR1 is SGHRS and CDR2 YFSETQ. This CDR3 region has 15 residues. The J segment lost 1 base and the V segment lost 4 bases, leaving 7 bases of the junction unmatched. CDR3 DNA (partial): TGCGCCAGCAGCACCCAGGGGGTCGCCCAAGAGACC. Encoded protein: CASSTQGVAQET. The entire CDR3 is CASSTQGVAQETQYF.

This clone was seen repeatedly, ten times or more. The read falls 3 residues short of the CDR3 end, and the missing part is taken from the germline J gene. The chain employs TRBV5-6 and TRBJ1-5; D remains ambiguous. Trimming removed 5 bases at V and 2 bases at J, with 14 bases between. This CDR3 region has 15 residues. CDR1 is SGHDT, CDR2 YYEEEE, per germline. The CDR3 spells CASRIGPGGNQPQHF. The sequenced part of the CDR3 DNA is TGTGCCAGCAGGATCGGTCCCGGGGGCAATCAGCCC.

In its sample, this clone was seen many times. Read coverage stops 3 residues before the CDR3 terminus; the germline J gene supplies the remainder. This chain uses TRBV5-1 with TRBJ1-2, with a weak D call TRBD1 (5 bases). The length of the CDR3 is 15 residues. Germline V gene sequence: CDR1 SGHRS, CDR2 YFSETQ. The DNA read from the CDR3 is TGCGCCAGCAGCCCCGGACTAGCGGGAGGGGACGAG. Protein sequence: CASSPGLAGGDE. The entire CDR3 reads CASSPGLAGGDEYTF.

This clone was counted many times. The CDR3 bases that were read are TGCGCCAGCAGCCGGGGACAGGGACCAGAGACC. Amino acid sequence: CASSRGQGPET. The full CDR3 reads CASSRGQGPETQYF. The V and J genes are TRBV4-1 and TRBJ2-5, with TRBD1 identical over 9 bases. From the germline J gene comes the end of the CDR3, since the read stops 3 residues before it. The CDR3 length is 14 residues. The ends lost 4 bases at V and 4 bases at J; junction bases unmatched: 4. Germline CDR1 and CDR2: MGHRA and YSYEKL.

At least ten counts were recorded for this clone. The sequenced fragment ends 3 residues before the CDR3 boundary, so the rest is inferred from the germline J gene. This sequence joins TRBV5-1 and TRBJ2-1, with 11 bases matching TRBD2. The CDR3 sequence is 15 residues long. V lost 6 bases and J lost 4; bases outside the gene matches: 6. Germline V gene lookup returns CDR1 SGHRS and CDR2 YFSETQ. The CDR3 protein is CASKLAGGLYNEQFF. CDR3 bases read: TGCGCCAGCAAGCTAGCGGGAGGTCTATACAATGAG.

This clone has a count of ten or more. Partial CDR3 DNA: TGTGCCAGCAGCCTTTTCCCTCGGTCCGATACG. It yields the protein CASSLFPRSDT. The whole CDR3 sequence is CASSLFPRSDTQYF. The V and J genes are TRBV7-7 and TRBJ2-3; no definite D call. Read sequence stops 3 residues before the CDR3 end, and the germline J gene provides the missing end. The germline CDR1 and CDR2 sequences are SSHAT and FNYEAQ (reference sequence). The CDR3 runs 14 residues. The V end was cut by 5 bases, the J end by 6 bases, with 15 bases between. The entire variable domain, with the rest obtained from reference TRBV7-7 and TRBJ2-3, is as follows: GAGVSQSPRYKVTKRGQDVTLRCDPISSHATLYWYQQALGQGPEFLTYFNYEAQPDKSGLPSDRFSAERPEGSISTLTIQRTEQRDSAMYRCASSLFPRSDTQYFGPGTRLTVL.

This clone came up many times. The missing CDR3 end, 3 residues past where the read stops, is filled in from the germline J gene. The chain links TRBV16 to TRBJ1-1; 7 nucleotides match TRBD1. The CDR3 sequence is 15 residues long. Germline assignment: CDR1 KGHSY and CDR2 FQNENV. V was clipped by 3 bases and J by 2 bases; unmatched bases: 6. Partial CDR3 DNA: TGTGCCAGCAGCCACCTAAGGACAGGCAACACTGAA. Its protein product is CASSHLRTGNTE. The whole CDR3 protein is CASSHLRTGNTEAFF.

The sample holds many counts of this clone. The read is 3 residues too short to cover the CDR3 end, so that end is filled in from the germline J gene. The genes are TRBV6-2 or TRBV6-3 and TRBJ1-5, with a weak D call TRBD1 (6 bases). Germline V gene lookup returns CDR1 MNHEY and CDR2 SVGEGT. V shed 6 bases and J shed 3 bases, with 12 bases lying between them. CDR3 size: 14 residues. CDR3 DNA (partial): TGTGCCAGCAGCTCCGGACAGCACAATCAGCCC. Its protein is CASSSGQHNQP. The entire CDR3 sequence reads CASSSGQHNQPQHF.

This clone has at least ten counts. The read is 3 residues too short to cover the CDR3 end, so that end is filled in from the germline J gene. The chain recombines TRBV29-1 with TRBJ2-7; 8 nucleotides match TRBD1. CDR3 length: 14 residues. V was pared by 5 bases and J by 2 bases, with 8 bases of the junction left unmatched. Germline V lookup: CDR1 SQVTM, CDR2 ANQGSEA. CDR3 region: CSVRPGTGTYEQYF. Partial CDR3 DNA: TGCAGCGTTCGTCCCGGGACAGGAACCTACGAG.

The CDR3 reads CASRQTGGGVGYGYTF. The sequenced CDR3 bases are TGTGCCAGTAGGCAAACAGGAGGGGGCGTCGGCTATGGC. The chain has TRBV19 and TRBJ1-2, with 7 bases aligning to TRBD1. The read gets to within 3 residues of the CDR3 end, and the germline J gene fills in the rest. V lost 6 bases to trimming and J lost 4 bases; unmatched junction nucleotides: 14. Germline CDR1 is LNHDA and CDR2 is SQIVND (reference sequence). The CDR3 runs 16 residues.

This clone has a count of ten or more. The missing CDR3 end, 3 residues past where the read stops, is filled in from the germline J gene. The V and J genes are TRBV20-1 and TRBJ2-7, with D possibly matching TRBD1 (5 bases). This CDR3 contains 13 residues. Trimming stripped 3 bases from V and 3 bases from J, with 12 bases between. The germline gives CDR1 DFQATT, CDR2 SNEGSKA (reference sequence). This CDR3 reads CSASETANYEQYF. CDR3 DNA, as far as it was read: TGCAGTGCTAGTGAGACAGCCAACTACGAG.

This clone was seen repeatedly, ten times or more. From the germline J gene comes the end of the CDR3, since the read stops 3 residues before it. This chain joins TRBV5-1 and TRBJ2-5; D possibly corresponds to TRBD1 (6 bases). Germline V CDR1 and CDR2: SGHRS, YFSETQ. Trimming cost V 4 bases and J 4 bases, with 20 bases left between them. This CDR3 comprises 16 residues. CDR3 sequence: CASSAIPGGGSETQYF. CDR3 DNA, as far as it was read: TGCGCCAGCAGCGCCATTCCGGGTGGGGGCTCAGAGACC.

There are many counts of this clone. Read coverage stops 3 residues before the CDR3 terminus; the germline J gene supplies the remainder. V usage is TRBV5-1 and J usage is TRBJ2-1, with 11 bases matching TRBD1. With 4 bases clipped from V and 9 bases from J, the junction kept 6 bases outside the gene matches. The CDR3 loop spans 14 amino acids. From germline, CDR1 is SGHRS and CDR2 YFSETQ. The CDR3 loop reads CASSGGQGATEQFF. CDR3 DNA, as far as it was read: TGCGCCAGCAGCGGCGGACAGGGGGCAACTGAG.

Many counts were recorded for this clone. With the read ending 3 residues before the CDR3 end, the germline J gene is used to fill in that end. This sequence joins TRBV29-1 and TRBJ2-2, with D unclear. Germline V gene sequence: CDR1 SQVTM, CDR2 ANQGSEA. V was pared by 6 bases and J by 4 bases, with 9 bases between. The length of the CDR3 is 12 residues. The sequenced CDR3 bases are TGCAGCGTGGGCGAGTCCACCGGGGAG. This encodes CSVGESTGE. The CDR3 in its entirety is CSVGESTGELFF.

This clone was counted many times. The read ends 3 residues shy of where the CDR3 ends; the end is completed using the germline J gene. This sequence joins TRBV7-3 and TRBJ2-3; D might be TRBD1 (7 bases). The length of the CDR3 is 16 residues. V was clipped by 6 bases and J by 4 bases, with 20 bases between them. Germline-derived CDR1 and CDR2 are SGHTA and FQGTGA. The covered CDR3 bases are TGTGCCAGCAGTGATCAGGGGGGAGAAGCTCCAGATACG. Encoded protein: CASSDQGGEAPDT. The entire CDR3 protein reads CASSDQGGEAPDTQYF.

This clone has a count of ten or more. The CDR3 end lies 3 residues beyond the end of the read and is filled in from the germline J gene. The chain recombines TRBV7-4 with TRBJ1-5; 9 bases fit TRBD1. Germline CDR1 and CDR2: SGHVT and SQSDAQ. The length of the CDR3 is 17 residues. After removal of 4 bases from V and 2 bases from J, the junction contained 9 bases not matched to a gene. The covered CDR3 bases are TGTGCCAGCAGCTGGGGGACAGGGTTAGTTTGCAATCAGCCC. Its protein product is CASSWGTGLVCNQP. From start to end, the CDR3 is CASSWGTGLVCNQPQHF.

In its sample, this clone was seen many times. Read data end 3 residues before the CDR3 end; the end is taken from the germline J gene. This chain uses TRBV7-2 with TRBJ1-1, with D unresolved. Trimming cost V 3 bases and J 0 bases, with 11 bases left between them. Germline assignment: CDR1 SGHTA and CDR2 FQGNSA. The CDR3 covers 15 residues. Partial CDR3 DNA: TGTGCCAGCAGCTTTAATAGCGAGATGAACACTGAA. Protein: CASSFNSEMNTE. The full CDR3 reads CASSFNSEMNTEAFF.

Many counts were recorded for this clone. The read terminates 3 residues before the CDR3 end, so the remaining end is supplied by the germline J gene. The genes are TRBV6-4 and TRBJ2-2, with D perhaps matching TRBD1 (6 bases). This CDR3 comprises 14 residues. V was trimmed by 6 bases and J by 3 bases, leaving 11 bases between them. CDR1 is MRHNA and CDR2 is SNTAGT in the germline V gene. The DNA read from the CDR3 is TGTGCCAGCAGAGCACAGGGTTACACCGGGGAG. Protein sequence: CASRAQGYTGE. The complete CDR3 protein is CASRAQGYTGELFF.

This clone showed up many times. Sequencing ends 3 residues short of the CDR3 end; the germline J gene provides the rest. The chain links TRBV4-2 to TRBJ1-2; TRBD1 agrees at 8 bases. Looked up from germline, CDR1 is LGHNA and CDR2 is YNFKEQ. The CDR3 extends over 16 amino acids. The J segment lost 7 bases and the V segment lost 1 base, leaving 11 bases of the junction unmatched. Incomplete CDR3 DNA: TGTGCCAGCAGCCAAGTCGGGACAGGCGGAGTGCGTGGC. This translates into CASSQVGTGGVRG. The whole CDR3 region reads CASSQVGTGGVRGYTF.

The table lists this clone with many counts. The CDR3 end is not reached by the read, which stops 3 residues before it; the germline J gene fills it in. The chain is built from TRBV20-1 and TRBJ2-3; D tentatively fits TRBD1 or TRBD2 (7 bases each). CDR1 is DFQATT, CDR2 SNEGSKA, per germline (reference sequence). The V gene lost 6 bases and the J gene lost 2 bases, with 18 bases spanning the gap. The CDR3 has 15 amino acids. The part of the CDR3 DNA that was read is TGCAGTGCCACGGGGACAGCGGGACTCACAGATACG. Its protein is CSATGTAGLTDT. The full CDR3 reads CSATGTAGLTDTQYF.

This clone was recorded many times. The CDR3 goes on 3 residues after the read ends, and that part is filled in from the germline J gene. This sequence joins TRBV2 and TRBJ2-7; D call uncertain. Germline CDR1 reads SNHLY; CDR2 reads FYNNEI. The CDR3 extends over 12 amino acids. V lost 7 bases to trimming and J lost 4 bases, with 11 bases between them. The CDR3 loop reads CASKGYGYEQYF. The part of the CDR3 DNA that was read is TGTGCCAGCAAGGGTTATGGGTACGAG.